This record concerns one T cell receptor beta chain sequence. The target of this receptor is not known. No much larger clonotype is one base removed from it; base qualities were not supplied. TCR CDR3 regions were amplified from genomic DNA by multiplex PCR using the deep immunoSEQ assay. Extracted genomic DNA from each cell subset was spread evenly across all wells of several immunoSEQ 96-well plates, with each plate serving as a replicate. Each replicate PCR for unsorted PBMC received about 0.3 ug genomic DNA, equal to about 30,000 T cell genomes. Ten immunoSEQ deep assay plates were used to sequence the unsorted PBMC genomic DNA. Purified libraries were measured with a Qubit 3.0 fluorometer, size-checked on a Bioanalyzer 2100, and measured again with the KAPA Library Quantification kit. A separate single-read 150-cycle Illumina NextSeq 550 flow cell was used to sequence each immunoSEQ 96-well plate. Per the original workflow: Because the immunoSEQ output included only junctional sequences and no quality scores, the filtering could not be the same as the filtering used for full-length reads. Sequences were annotated with PyIR, a Python wrapper for IgBLAST v1.9, and V/J genes and CDR3 were assigned using IMGT germline references. Reads were removed for weak V/J assignments (E-value above 1e-6), missing CDR3, stop codons, out-of-frame junctions, or ambiguous translated residues. V3J clonotypes were defined as sequences sharing the same inferred V gene, J gene, and CDR3 amino acid sequence. The percentage overlap between two repertoires was calculated by dividing the number of shared unique clonotypes by the size of the smaller repertoire. RTK rarefaction, the Chao1 estimator, and Recon v2.1 estimates of unobserved clonotypes were used to assess repertoire richness. What TCRdb holds here is the immuneACCESS table cut down to in-frame rearrangements. Part of the clones is not present; checked against another copy, under half of the missing clones reflect an unresolved V gene, and the others are unexplained. Clone size and the V and J calls come from that table; the DNA yielded D and trimming. Across this sample there are approximately 470,000 clones, with around four fifths seen only once. In total, the top ten clones hold 12% of the sample.

The data were taken from a study of shared clonotypes between healthy human individuals (TCRdb year 2020). Background for the entire study: The cohort comprised a couple of women and three men aged 18 to 49 years. Leukapheresis yielded between about 0.85 and 10 billion PBMCs per donor. Libraries were prepared and TCR repertoires were sequenced by different laboratories using diverse techniques, in order to increase sequencing depth and limit assay-specific biases. The study deeply sequenced blood TCR repertoires of several healthy adults to estimate repertoire size and the extent of clonotype sharing between individuals.

The full study reports these points: Pairwise subsampling led to the expectation that sequencing depth would affect the degree of clonotype sharing among donors. Because the study included only a small number of donors, the genetic and exposure-history diversity represented was limited. Sampling was restricted to blood, and TCR repertoires in tissue are likely to differ from TCR repertoires in blood.

The donors were healthy, HIV-negative adults who had no recently reported acute infections or vaccinations. Every donor was a Caucasian adult living in Nashville, Tennessee, USA. For unsorted samples, about 90 million PBMCs were counted and genomic DNA was extracted with the QIAamp DNA Blood Mini kit. After blood collection by leukapheresis, PBMCs were isolated using Ficoll-Histopaque density gradient centrifugation and then cryopreserved in the vapor phase of liquid nitrogen. The specimen was PBMCs. This TCR was recovered from a middle-aged woman in good health. Some clones in this sample may be carry-over from other donors' samples.

The CDR3 loop reads CASSLIGPRDEKLFF. The nucleotide sequence is given as TGTGCCAGCAGCTTGATTGGCCCTCGAGATGAAAAACTGTTTTTT. The rearrangement combines TRBV5-6 with TRBJ1-4, with no reliable assignment of the D segment. The junction shows trimming of 1 base on V and 6 bases on J, plus 13 bases between the germline ends. CDR1 and CDR2 (SGHDT, YYEEEE) derive from the germline V gene. From its cysteine to its phenylalanine, the CDR3 spans 15 amino acids. The only DNA kept is the CDR3, 45 bases in frame from the first base.